This is a list of T cell receptor beta chains from one sample in a study of cytomegalovirus exposure and HLA in healthy donors. TCRdb's copy holds only in-frame clones and misses some; the assay was immunoSEQ multiplex PCR. Of approximately 110,000 clones listed, 13% to 15% are singletons. Specimen: PBMCs. These receptors came from a female donor in good health and CMV-seronegative. Both conserved end residues are part of each CDR3. Each record gives: CDR3 protein, CDR3 DNA, V gene, J gene, D gene, clone size. A D gene is named only where the DNA matches it firmly. Only part of the rows carry a size: once, few, many, or a class if the clone is expanded.

CDR3aa: CASSKEDSPF; CDR3nt: TGTGCCAGCAGCAAAGAGGACAGTCCTTTC; v_gene: TRBV21-1; j_gene: TRBJ2-7; d_gene: .; abundance: .
CDR3aa: CASSKGYGGRRPTQYF; CDR3nt: TGTGCCAGCAGCAAAGGATACGGCGGGAGGCGTCCTACGCAGTATTTT; v_gene: TRBV9; j_gene: TRBJ2-3; d_gene: TRBD2; abundance: .
CDR3aa: CASSESSGGAREQFF; CDR3nt: TGCGCCAGCAGTGAGTCTAGCGGGGGGGCGAGGGAGCAGTTCTTC; v_gene: TRBV10-1; j_gene: TRBJ2-1; d_gene: TRBD2; abundance: few
CDR3aa: CASSEEGGANRYISYNEQFF; CDR3nt: TGTGCCAGCAGCGAAGAAGGGGGCGCTAATAGATACATCTCCTACAATGAGCAGTTCTTC; v_gene: TRBV14; j_gene: TRBJ2-1; d_gene: TRBD1; abundance: .
CDR3aa: CASSIQGNNSPLHF; CDR3nt: TGTGCCAGTAGTATACAGGGGAATAATTCACCCCTCCACTTT; v_gene: TRBV19; j_gene: TRBJ1-6; d_gene: .; abundance: .
CDR3aa: CASSMGLAGNNEQFF; CDR3nt: TGTGCCAGTAGTATGGGACTAGCGGGGAACAATGAGCAGTTCTTC; v_gene: TRBV19; j_gene: TRBJ2-1; d_gene: TRBD2; abundance: .
CDR3aa: CASASTETQYF; CDR3nt: TGTGCCAGCGCTAGCACGGAGACCCAGTACTTC; v_gene: TRBV2; j_gene: TRBJ2-5; d_gene: .; abundance: few
CDR3aa: CASSVVGGRANIQYF; CDR3nt: TGTGCCAGCAGTGTTGTAGGCGGGAGGGCCAACATTCAGTACTTC; v_gene: TRBV2; j_gene: TRBJ2-4; d_gene: TRBD2; abundance: .
CDR3aa: CASSVTGESPTFYEQYF; CDR3nt: TGTGCCAGCAGTGTAACCGGGGAGTCCCCCACCTTCTACGAGCAGTACTTC; v_gene: TRBV27; j_gene: TRBJ2-7; d_gene: .; abundance: few
CDR3aa: CASSLWSGAGTEAFF; CDR3nt: TGTGCCAGCAGTTTATGGTCAGGGGCGGGCACTGAAGCTTTCTTT; v_gene: TRBV27; j_gene: TRBJ1-1; d_gene: .; abundance: medium-sized
CDR3aa: CASSWRTGQHEKLFF; CDR3nt: TGTGCCAGCAGTTGGAGGACAGGGCAGCATGAAAAACTGTTTTTT; v_gene: TRBV6-5; j_gene: TRBJ1-4; d_gene: TRBD1; abundance: .
CDR3aa: CASSIVARNTGELFF; CDR3nt: TGTGCCAGTAGTATTGTAGCGAGGAACACCGGGGAGCTGTTTTTT; v_gene: TRBV19; j_gene: TRBJ2-2; d_gene: .; abundance: .
CDR3aa: CASSLVPGQRFEKLFF; CDR3nt: TGTGCCAGCAGCTTGGTCCCAGGCCAAAGGTTTGAAAAACTGTTTTTT; v_gene: TRBV5-4; j_gene: TRBJ1-4; d_gene: .; abundance: few
CDR3aa: CASSLESGTEAFF; CDR3nt: TGTGCCAGCAGCTTAGAGAGTGGCACTGAAGCTTTCTTT; v_gene: TRBV7-9; j_gene: TRBJ1-1; d_gene: .; abundance: medium-sized
CDR3aa: CASSFQINTEAFF; CDR3nt: TGTGCCAGCAGCTTCCAGATTAACACTGAAGCTTTCTTT; v_gene: TRBV5-6; j_gene: TRBJ1-1; d_gene: .; abundance: .
CDR3aa: CASSGRGGNQPQHF; CDR3nt: TGTGCCAGCAGTGGAAGGGGGGGTAATCAGCCCCAGCATTTT; v_gene: TRBV6-6; j_gene: TRBJ1-5; d_gene: .; abundance: few
CDR3aa: CASSPPAGSSGNTIYF; CDR3nt: TGTGCCAGCTCCCCCCCGGCGGGGAGCTCTGGAAACACCATATATTTT; v_gene: TRBV18; j_gene: TRBJ1-3; d_gene: .; abundance: .
CDR3aa: CASSQAFPGLAQYEQYF; CDR3nt: TGCGCCAGCAGCCAAGCCTTCCCGGGACTAGCACAATACGAGCAGTACTTC; v_gene: TRBV4-3; j_gene: TRBJ2-7; d_gene: TRBD2; abundance: .
CDR3aa: CASSPGTGGNTEAFF; CDR3nt: TGTGCCAGCAGCCCGGGGACAGGGGGAAACACTGAAGCTTTCTTT; v_gene: TRBV11-3; j_gene: TRBJ1-1; d_gene: TRBD1; abundance: few
CDR3aa: CATRNRGLKVPKGAYNEQFF; CDR3nt: TGTGCCACCCGAAACAGGGGGCTTAAGGTCCCGAAGGGGGCCTACAATGAGCAGTTCTTC; v_gene: TRBV6-7; j_gene: TRBJ2-1; d_gene: TRBD1; abundance: .
CDR3aa: CASSQQGARYEQYF; CDR3nt: TGCGCCAGCAGCCAGCAGGGGGCGAGGTACGAGCAGTACTTC; v_gene: TRBV5-1; j_gene: TRBJ2-7; d_gene: TRBD1; abundance: .
CDR3aa: CASRLTGLMNTEAFF; CDR3nt: TGTGCCAGCAGGTTGACAGGGCTCATGAACACTGAAGCTTTCTTT; v_gene: TRBV27; j_gene: TRBJ1-1; d_gene: TRBD1; abundance: .
CDR3aa: CATSAGYLYNEQFF; CDR3nt: TGTGCCACTTCCGCGGGGTACCTCTACAATGAGCAGTTCTTC; v_gene: TRBV25-1; j_gene: TRBJ2-1; d_gene: .; abundance: .
CDR3aa: CASSRTGGETQYF; CDR3nt: TGTGCCAGCAGCAGGACAGGGGGAGAGACCCAGTACTTC; v_gene: TRBV4-2; j_gene: TRBJ2-5; d_gene: TRBD1; abundance: many
CDR3aa: CSVVGQGGNTEAFF; CDR3nt: TGCAGCGTGGTGGGACAGGGGGGGAACACTGAAGCTTTCTTT; v_gene: TRBV29-1; j_gene: TRBJ1-1; d_gene: TRBD1; abundance: few
CDR3aa: CASSVVSDGLNEQFF; CDR3nt: TGTGCCAGCAGCGTAGTTAGCGACGGCCTTAATGAGCAGTTCTTC; v_gene: TRBV9; j_gene: TRBJ2-1; d_gene: .; abundance: .
CDR3aa: CASIAGWGTDTQYF; CDR3nt: TGTGCCAGCATCGCGGGATGGGGCACAGATACGCAGTATTTT; v_gene: TRBV28; j_gene: TRBJ2-3; d_gene: .; abundance: few
CDR3aa: CASSLEQPPGGYTF; CDR3nt: TGTGCCAGCAGTTTAGAACAGCCCCCGGGGGGCTACACCTTC; v_gene: TRBV28; j_gene: TRBJ1-2; d_gene: .; abundance: .
CDR3aa: CASSIGQGSNQPQHF; CDR3nt: TGTGCCAGTAGTATAGGACAGGGGAGTAATCAGCCCCAGCATTTT; v_gene: TRBV19; j_gene: TRBJ1-5; d_gene: TRBD1; abundance: .
CDR3aa: CASTRPGVSEAFF; CDR3nt: TGTGCCAGCACCCGACCGGGGGTATCTGAAGCTTTCTTT; v_gene: TRBV6-5; j_gene: TRBJ1-1; d_gene: .; abundance: few
CDR3aa: CASSPGLAGGQETQYF; CDR3nt: TGTGCCAGCAGCCCGGGACTAGCGGGAGGCCAAGAGACCCAGTACTTC; v_gene: TRBV7-2; j_gene: TRBJ2-5; d_gene: TRBD2; abundance: few
CDR3aa: CASRGTGTDTQYF; CDR3nt: TGTGCCAGCAGGGGGACAGGCACAGATACGCAGTATTTT; v_gene: TRBV6-5; j_gene: TRBJ2-3; d_gene: TRBD1; abundance: .
CDR3aa: CASGGGSHGELFF; CDR3nt: TGTGCCAGCGGGGGAGGGTCTCACGGGGAGCTGTTTTTT; v_gene: TRBV28; j_gene: TRBJ2-2; d_gene: TRBD2; abundance: few
CDR3aa: CASRSDRGHYTQYF; CDR3nt: TGTGCCAGCAGATCAGACAGGGGCCACTATACGCAGTATTTT; v_gene: TRBV28; j_gene: TRBJ2-3; d_gene: TRBD1; abundance: .
CDR3aa: CASRGTAAGYTF; CDR3nt: TGTGCCAGCAGGGGGACAGCAGCTGGCTACACCTTC; v_gene: TRBV6-5; j_gene: TRBJ1-2; d_gene: TRBD1; abundance: few
CDR3aa: CASSWQGSSGRSYNEQFF; CDR3nt: TGCGCCAGCAGCTGGCAGGGTAGTAGCGGGAGGTCCTACAATGAGCAGTTCTTC; v_gene: TRBV5-1; j_gene: TRBJ2-1; d_gene: TRBD2; abundance: .
CDR3aa: CASSLRTGGDGYTF; CDR3nt: TGCGCCAGCAGCTTGAGGACAGGGGGCGATGGCTACACCTTC; v_gene: TRBV5-1; j_gene: TRBJ1-2; d_gene: TRBD1; abundance: .
CDR3aa: CASSQGDRVPLIYGYTF; CDR3nt: TGTGCCAGCTCCCAAGGGGACAGGGTCCCTTTGATCTATGGCTACACCTTC; v_gene: TRBV9; j_gene: TRBJ1-2; d_gene: TRBD1; abundance: .
CDR3aa: CASRRTSGGASTDTQYF; CDR3nt: TGTGCAAGTCGTCGGACTAGCGGGGGGGCGAGCACAGATACGCAGTATTTT; v_gene: TRBV12-2; j_gene: TRBJ2-3; d_gene: .; abundance: .
CDR3aa: CASSLGGGAVTGELFF; CDR3nt: TGTGCCAGCAGCTTGGGGGGCGGGGCGGTCACCGGGGAGCTGTTTTTT; v_gene: TRBV5-4; j_gene: TRBJ2-2; d_gene: .; abundance: .
CDR3aa: CASGLGPETQYF; CDR3nt: TGTGCCAGCGGACTAGGCCCAGAGACCCAGTACTTC; v_gene: TRBV7-3; j_gene: TRBJ2-5; d_gene: TRBD2; abundance: .
CDR3aa: CASSPHPGQGVFSGNTIYF; CDR3nt: TGTGCCAGTAGTCCCCACCCGGGACAGGGGGTGTTCTCTGGAAACACCATATATTTT; v_gene: TRBV19; j_gene: TRBJ1-3; d_gene: TRBD1; abundance: .
CDR3aa: CASSLPVEETQYF; CDR3nt: TGTGCCAGCAGCCTACCTGTGGAAGAGACCCAGTACTTC; v_gene: TRBV5-8; j_gene: TRBJ2-5; d_gene: .; abundance: .
CDR3aa: CASSSAPGGELFF; CDR3nt: TGTGCCAGCAGTTCCGCCCCGGGCGGGGAGCTGTTTTTT; v_gene: TRBV6-5; j_gene: TRBJ2-2; d_gene: .; abundance: .
CDR3aa: CASSTTGGRGHEQYF; CDR3nt: TGTGCCAGTAGTACAACAGGGGGCAGAGGCCACGAGCAGTACTTC; v_gene: TRBV19; j_gene: TRBJ2-7; d_gene: TRBD1; abundance: few
CDR3aa: CASSPLLQGVNYGYTF; CDR3nt: TGTGCCAGCAGCCCCCTCCTGCAGGGTGTCAACTATGGCTACACCTTC; v_gene: TRBV11-2; j_gene: TRBJ1-2; d_gene: .; abundance: .
CDR3aa: CASSVDGGARNTEAFF; CDR3nt: TGTGCCAGCAGCGTAGATGGGGGCGCCAGGAACACTGAAGCTTTCTTT; v_gene: TRBV9; j_gene: TRBJ1-1; d_gene: .; abundance: few
CDR3aa: CASSVDRGRNEQFF; CDR3nt: TGTGCCAGCAGCGTAGACAGGGGGCGGAATGAGCAGTTCTTC; v_gene: TRBV9; j_gene: TRBJ2-1; d_gene: TRBD1; abundance: .